One sample yielded the 27 T cell receptor beta chains listed below, sequenced in a study of tumor-infiltrating lymphocytes in oesophageal squamous cell carcinoma. MiXCR, run by TCRdb on the PCR reads, gives a single entry per CDR3 protein. The data contain just over 15,000 distinct CDR3 sequences, approximately 50% of them singletons. Sequencing was performed on esophageal tumor tissue. All receptors derive from a male donor with esophageal squamous cell carcinoma.

This clonotype was seen more than once but under ten times. The chain has TRBV28 and TRBJ1-2; D remains unclear. The CDR3 is 13 amino acids. Per germline, CDR1 MDHEN and CDR2 SYDVKM. V was cut by 6 bases and J by 3 bases, with 11 bases left in between. CDR3 in amino acids: CASRAPHDYGYTF. CDR3 DNA: TGTGCCAGCAGGGCGCCCCATGACTATGGCTACACCTTC.

About this clonotype: The junction shows a germline mismatch at one end, possibly a read error. The chain is built from TRBV5-3 and TRBJ2-1; the match to TRBD1 covers 7 bases. The J call may be incorrect, as the DNA end agrees better with TRBJ2-5. TRBV5-3 is an ORF, with its function uncertain. The CDR3 contains 13 residues. CDR3 sequence (DNA): TGCGCCAGCAGCCCCGGACAGGATGAGACCCAGTACTTC. Its protein product is CASSPGQDETQYF.

V and J are TRBV11-3 and TRBJ2-5, with TRBD1 matching over 9 bases. The J call could be wrong; TRBJ2-1 is a better fit for the DNA end. CDR1 SGHNT and CDR2 YENEEA come from the germline V gene. This CDR3 spans 15 amino acids. The CDR3 reads CASSLSGTGWGEQFF. The CDR3 bases are TGTGCCAGCAGCTTATCTGGGACAGGGTGGGGTGAGCAGTTCTTC.

At least ten counts were recorded for this clonotype. The chain uses TRBV5-1 and TRBJ1-3, with unresolved D. Germline V lookup: CDR1 SGHRS, CDR2 YFSETQ. The length of the CDR3 is 14 residues. With 0 bases removed from V and 0 bases from J, the gap between germline ends came to 4 bases. CDR3 sequence reads: CASSLGLSGNTIYF. The CDR3 DNA sequence: TGCGCCAGCAGCTTGGGTCTCTCTGGAAACACCATATATTTT.

V gene TRBV5-6 combines with J gene TRBJ1-1; D possibly corresponds to TRBD1 (5 bases). Germline CDR1 and CDR2: SGHDT and YYEEEE. Trimming shortened V by 4 bases and J by 5 bases, and 18 bases separated the two germline ends. There are 15 residues in the CDR3. CDR3 sequence: CASSKGISGGTEAFF. CDR3 sequence (DNA): TGTGCCAGCAGCAAGGGAATCAGCGGGGGTACTGAAGCTTTCTTT.

A word on this clonotype: Compared with germline, one end of the junction differs, possibly owing to a read error. This chain joins TRBV6-1 and TRBJ2-4; 9 bases line up with TRBD1. CDR1 and CDR2 (germline): MNHNS, SASEGT. CDR3 length equals 13 residues. CDR3 loop: CASSPRDREVTFF. CDR3 in DNA: TGTGCCAGCAGCCCCCGGGACAGGGAGGTAACTTTCTTC.

The V call is TRBV6-6, the J call TRBJ2-5, with TRBD2 matching over 10 bases. The DNA matches TRBJ2-7 better at its end, which makes the J call doubtful. The CDR3 has 14 amino acids. CDR1 and CDR2 from the germline V gene are MNHNY and SVGAGI (reference sequence). DNA for the CDR3: TGTGCCAGCAGTGCTAGCGGGGGCAACTACGAGCAGTACTTC. It codes for CASSASGGNYEQYF.

This clonotype was counted ten times or more. The CDR3 bases are TGCAGTGCCACCCGGGACTCCGGGGAGCTGTTTTTT. This translates into CSATRDSGELFF. The chain joins TRBV20-1 to TRBJ2-2, with D perhaps matching TRBD2 (6 bases). The CDR3 has 12 residues. Per the germline V gene, CDR1 is DFQATT and CDR2 is SNEGSKA (reference sequence). V lost 6 bases, J lost 6 bases, and 11 bases lay in between.

The V gene is TRBV20-1, the J gene TRBJ2-7; TRBD1 is a possible D gene (6 bases). The J call may be in error: the DNA end matches TRBJ2-5 better. Germline V gene lookup returns CDR1 DFQATT and CDR2 SNEGSKA (reference sequence). This CDR3 has 15 amino acids. The CDR3 reads CSARDLVRQAETQYF. DNA for the CDR3: TGCAGTGCTAGAGATCTGGTTCGACAGGCGGAGACCCAGTACTTC.

This clonotype was counted ten times or more. The chain joins TRBV27 to TRBJ2-3; D not resolved. With 4 bases removed from V and 1 base from J, the gap between germline ends came to 6 bases. CDR1 and CDR2 from the germline V gene are MNHEY and SMNVEV (reference sequence). The CDR3 is made up of 13 amino acids. CDR3 protein: CASSYTRTDTQYF. The CDR3 nucleotides are TGTGCCAGCAGTTATACCCGCACAGATACGCAGTATTTT.

The V and J genes are TRBV7-2 and TRBJ2-5; 8 bases are a match to TRBD1. This CDR3 is 12 amino acids long. CDR1 and CDR2 from the germline V gene are SGHTA and FQGNSA. V shed 4 bases and J 5 bases; nucleotides not matched to a gene: 0. CDR3 loop: CASSWDRETQYF. The CDR3 DNA reads TGTGCCAGCAGCTGGGACAGGGAGACCCAGTACTTC. The full variable domain, its missing parts supplied by reference TRBV7-2 and TRBJ2-5, is GAGVSQSPSNKVTEKGKDVELRCDPISGHTALYWYRQSLGQGLEFLIYFQGNSAPDKSGLPSDRFSAERTGGSVSTLTIQRTQQEDSAVYLCASSWDRETQYFGPGTRLLVL.

By sample fraction, this clonotype is medium-sized (0.01 to 0.1%). This chain uses TRBV6-1 with TRBJ2-5; D is tentatively TRBD1 or TRBD2 (5 bases each). CDR1 is MNHNS, CDR2 SASEGT, per germline. This CDR3 region has 15 residues. Trimming shortened V by 6 bases and J by 5 bases, and 19 bases separated the two germline ends. The CDR3: CASSNFQGELETQYF. Written as DNA, the CDR3 is TGTGCCAGCAGCAACTTCCAGGGAGAACTTGAGACCCAGTACTTC.

Ten or more counts support this clonotype. A junction end diverges from the germline sequence, so it may reflect a read error. This chain uses TRBV5-4 with TRBJ1-1, with D unclear. CDR3 length equals 14 residues. CDR1 and CDR2 from the germline V gene are SGHNT and YYREEE (reference sequence). CDR3 amino acids: CASSSRWRNTEAFF. The CDR3 region has the DNA TGCGCCAGCAGCTCGAGGTGGAGGAACACTGAAGCTTTCTTT.

This clonotype came up many times. The genes are TRBV6-1 and TRBJ2-7; 11 nucleotides agree with TRBD1. From germline, CDR1 is MNHNS and CDR2 SASEGT. The CDR3 totals 15 residues. Trimming removed 10 bases from V and 4 bases from J; junction bases left unmatched: 12. CDR3 sequence reads: CATQAGGQGAYEQYF. Written as DNA, the CDR3 is TGTGCCACCCAAGCGGGCGGACAGGGGGCGTACGAGCAGTACTTC.

As to this clonotype: A much bigger clone sits one base away, suggesting this may be a read error. The chain employs TRBV12-3 or TRBV12-4 and TRBJ2-7; D ambiguous. The J call may be wrong; the DNA end is better matched by TRBJ1-2. The CDR3 has 12 residues. The CDR3 reads CASSSAHYCYTF. The CDR3 DNA reads TGTGCCAGCAGTTCAGCTCACTATTGCTACACCTTC.

The chain combines TRBV7-2 with TRBJ2-4, with TRBD2 matching over 7 bases. The DNA end is more similar to TRBJ2-1, so the J call may be wrong. The CDR3 length is 13 residues. CDR1 SGHTA and CDR2 FQGNSA come from the germline V gene. The CDR3 DNA reads TGTGCCAGCAGCTTATCTGGGGGGGAGACCCAGTTCTTC. This encodes CASSLSGGETQFF.

This chain uses TRBV20-1 with TRBJ2-3, with D possibly called TRBD1 or TRBD2 (5 bases each). Germline V gene lookup returns CDR1 DFQATT and CDR2 SNEGSKA (reference sequence). The CDR3 has 15 residues. Trimming left V 5 bases short and J 4 bases short, with 19 bases between. CDR3 bases: TGCAGTGCTCCTCCGGGGCCCCGTAGCGCAGATACGCAGTATTTT. It yields the protein CSAPPGPRSADTQYF.

The CDR3 protein is CSATGANSYEQYF. The CDR3 DNA reads TGCAGCGCGACAGGGGCCAACTCCTACGAGCAGTACTTC. The chain links TRBV29-1 to TRBJ2-7, with 8 bases matching TRBD1. J gave up 0 bases and V 7 bases, and 5 bases lay outside the gene matches. CDR1 is SQVTM and CDR2 is ANQGSEA in the germline V gene. The CDR3 contains 13 residues.

This clonotype was picked up one time. V gene TRBV28 combines with J gene TRBJ1-1, with TRBD1 matching over 7 bases. Germline assignment: CDR1 MDHEN and CDR2 SYDVKM. This CDR3 is built from 13 residues. After removal of 8 bases from V and 4 bases from J, the junction contained 7 bases not matched to a gene. As DNA, the CDR3 is TGTGCCAGCGGGCCCAGGGGGAGCACTGAAGCTTTCTTT. Protein sequence: CASGPRGSTEAFF.

In its sample, this clonotype is medium-sized. With a much larger clone just one base away, this may be a read error. V usage is TRBV7-3 and J usage is TRBJ2-5, with TRBD2 matching 11 bases. CDR1 and CDR2 from the germline V gene are SGHTA and FQGTGA. V dropped 2 bases and J dropped 11; count of bases not matched to a gene: 16. The CDR3 covers 17 residues. This CDR3 reads CASSLRLAGRSYNEQYF. The CDR3 DNA reads TGTGCCAGCAGCTTACGACTAGCGGGACGTTCCTACAATGAGCAGTACTTC.

This clonotype was picked up one time. This chain joins TRBV27 and TRBJ1-4; 8 bases line up with TRBD1. CDR1 is MNHEY and CDR2 is SMNVEV in the germline V gene (reference sequence). J lost 7 bases, V lost 5 bases, and 9 bases had no gene match. This CDR3 has 15 amino acids. In DNA, the CDR3 is TGTGCCAGCAGTGCATCAGGGGGCTGGACTGAAAAACTGTTTTTT. Its protein product is CASSASGGWTEKLFF.

This clonotype is medium-sized in the sample. V is TRBV7-9 and J is TRBJ2-7; 14 bases map to TRBD2. Germline V CDR1 and CDR2: SEHNR, FQNEAQ (reference sequence). The V and J ends lost 5 bases and 2 bases, in that order; junction bases with no gene match: 2. The CDR3 loop spans 15 amino acids. CDR3 amino acids: CASSQGLAGAYEQYF. In DNA form, the CDR3 reads TGTGCCAGCAGCCAGGGACTAGCGGGGGCCTACGAGCAGTACTTC.

The chain links TRBV10-2 to TRBJ2-3, with D maybe TRBD2 (6 bases). Trimming shortened V by 6 bases and J by 4 bases, and 14 bases separated the two germline ends. Germline CDR1 and CDR2: WSHSY and SAAADI. This CDR3 is 14 amino acids long. This chain's CDR3 is CASREGTAPDTQYF. For the CDR3, the DNA is TGCGCCAGCAGGGAAGGGACTGCCCCAGATACGCAGTATTTT.

This clonotype was observed many times. In DNA form, the CDR3 reads TGTGCCACCAGTACGGCAGGGGGGGATGCGTACTTC. Translated, it gives CATSTAGGDAYF. The chain carries TRBV24-1 and TRBJ2-5; D is perhaps TRBD1 or TRBD2 (7 bases each). CDR3 size: 12 residues. Trimming cost V 6 bases and J 13 bases, with 17 bases left between them. Germline V CDR1 and CDR2: KGHDR, SFDVKD.

This clonotype appeared a few times. The J gene is TRBJ2-3, the V gene TRBV14; 9 positions agree with TRBD2. Looked up from germline, CDR1 is SGHDN and CDR2 is FVKESK. This CDR3 comprises 15 residues. Unmatched junction bases numbered 4, after V lost 4 bases and J lost 2 bases. The CDR3, as DNA: TGTGCCAGCAGCCCCGGGACTAGCATCACAGATACGCAGTATTTT. This gives the protein CASSPGTSITDTQYF.

The J gene is TRBJ2-5, the V gene TRBV6-2 or TRBV6-3; tentatively, D is TRBD1 or TRBD2 (5 bases each). V lost 7 bases and J lost 5, with 14 bases in between. The CDR3 consists of 13 residues. Germline V gene lookup returns CDR1 MNHEY and CDR2 SVGEGT. CDR3 protein: CASNIGWGETQYF. In nucleotides, the CDR3 is TGTGCCAGCAACATCGGGTGGGGGGAGACCCAGTACTTC.

Note on this clonotype: One junction end disagrees with the germline gene, perhaps due to a read error. The chain recombines TRBV2 with TRBJ2-3; 10 positions match TRBD2. The CDR3 sequence is 18 residues long. Looked up from germline, CDR1 is SNHLY and CDR2 is FYNNEI. CDR3 in amino acids: CASSESLAGANPTGELYF. The DNA for the CDR3 is TGTGCCAGCAGTGAGAGTCTAGCGGGAGCCAATCCCACCGGGGAGCTGTACTTC. Based on the CDR3 plus reference TRBV2 and TRBJ2-3, the full variable domain is EPEVTQTPSHQVTQMGQEVILRCVPISNHLYFYWYRQILGQKVEFLVSFYNNEISEKSEIFDDQFSVERPDGSNFTLKIRSTKLEDSAMYFCASSESLAGANPTGELYFGPGTRLTVL.